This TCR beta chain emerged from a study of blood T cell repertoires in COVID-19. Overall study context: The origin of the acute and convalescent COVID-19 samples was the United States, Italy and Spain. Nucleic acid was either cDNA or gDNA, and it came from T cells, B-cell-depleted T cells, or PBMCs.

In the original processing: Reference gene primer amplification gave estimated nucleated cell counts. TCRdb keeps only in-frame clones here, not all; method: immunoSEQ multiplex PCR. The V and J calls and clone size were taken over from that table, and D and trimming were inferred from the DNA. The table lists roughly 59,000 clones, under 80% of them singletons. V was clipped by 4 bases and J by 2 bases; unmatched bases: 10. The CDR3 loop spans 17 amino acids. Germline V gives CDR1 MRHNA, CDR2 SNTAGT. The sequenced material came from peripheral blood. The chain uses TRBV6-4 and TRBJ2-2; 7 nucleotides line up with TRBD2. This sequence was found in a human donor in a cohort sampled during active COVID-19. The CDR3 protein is CASSALGLAVNTGELFF. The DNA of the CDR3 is TGTGCCAGCAGTGCCCTGGGGCTAGCGGTTAACACCGGGGAGCTGTTTTTT.